This T cell receptor beta chain comes out of a study of cytomegalovirus exposure and HLA in healthy donors (dated by TCRdb to the late 2010s). Regarding the research as a whole: An earlier analysis of roughly 500 of the donors reported 276 Gb of sequence data and approximately 120 million unique TCR beta sequences obtained from around 190 million T cells. Among 398 genotyped donors of the cohort, an average of approximately 200,000 unique TCR beta nucleotide sequences was sequenced per donor, of which 15% to 20% were non-productive. In a later genetic analysis, genome-wide SNP genotypes for about three fifths of the roughly 670 donors were used, and that subset was treated as a discovery cohort. The number of donors typed differed by locus, with roughly 629-640 for A, B, C, DRB1 and DQB1, roughly 550 for DQA1, 600 to 610 for DPA1, and 472 for DPB1. In addition to the first cohort of roughly 670 subjects, a separate validation cohort of some 120 different subjects was used. The study aimed to test whether signatures of past pathogen exposure could be identified by cataloging public T cell receptors. Donor age, sex, ethnicity and CMV serostatus were compiled together with the repertoire data. Rather than drawing on any new phenotypic data, the later analysis identified candidate immune exposures from TCR beta sequences and the way those sequences occurred across donors. To predict cytomegalovirus infection status, the study brought together high-throughput TCR immunosequencing, statistical association of individual TCRs with disease status, and machine learning. To study patterns of TCR occurrence, a later analysis re-analyzed previously published TCR beta repertoires from 600 to 750 donors and added high-resolution HLA genotyping. Several DR-DQ haplotypes were handled as single units for association and clustering because linkage in the cohort was strong. In an earlier analysis of about 590 of the donors, high-throughput TCR beta sequencing was used to judge whether each TCR beta V gene segment behaved as functional or pseudogenic. Both class I and class II loci were covered by HLA typing, at four-digit resolution. All discovery cohort repertoires had been generated on a single sequencing platform. Using immunosequencing, the study profiled T cell repertoires from about 620 subjects and related those repertoires to cytomegalovirus serostatus. Of the roughly 400 genotyped donors, roughly 80% fell in the genetic ancestry cluster associated with self-reported Caucasian donors. Roughly 300 gigabases of sequencing data and 70 million to 100 million unique TCR sequences were included in an early release covering about 620 HLA-typed donors. General findings and caveats noted by the study authors: The classifier was reported to diagnose cytomegalovirus status with high specificity and sensitivity in both the original and validation cohorts. Because the 87-base-pair reads could not distinguish some IMGT-functional V segments, including TRBV6-2 and TRBV6-3, those segments were excluded. Most TCR sequences were observed very rarely across donors, whereas some public TCRs were present in many individuals. This cohort had only TCR beta chains sequenced, and the lack of alpha or paired-chain data limited which features could be detected. Compared with the roughly 710-donor mean, donors in an Asian-associated ancestry cluster had fewer N-insertions in productive TCRs, according to a later genetic analysis. V-gene and J-gene trimming of TCR beta chains was associated with a missense DCLRE1C variant in a later genetic analysis, and the association was replicated in an independent cohort. A cluster of highly shared sequence variants was judged likely to represent a technical artifact of the sequencing pipeline. It was suggested by the authors that the approach could potentially be generalized to other disease states and immunological phenotypes. A few of the identified cytomegalovirus-associated TCR beta chains were confirmed in vitro to be specific for cytomegalovirus antigens. When HLA alleles, especially DR and DQ, strongly co-occurred, attributing TCR associations to individual alleles was difficult. Roughly uniform sequencing depth across donors was assumed in presence/absence analyses, although this assumption may not hold. A later analysis found that most CMV-associated TCR beta chains appeared HLA-restricted, with HLA associations seemingly driven largely by CMV exposure. The study listed 170 or so TCR beta chains as associated with cytomegalovirus. A later analysis reported that several top co-occurrence clusters appeared linked to parvovirus B19, influenza, CMV and Epstein-Barr virus. A further reported finding was that TCR beta sequences accurately predicted the HLA-A and HLA-B alleles for most subjects in the first cohort. In a later analysis, HLA-associated TCR beta chains showed more clonal expansion and lower generation probabilities than non-associated chains that were equally common. Specific HLA alleles were associated with 15,000 to 20,000 TCR beta sequences at a false discovery rate of 0.05 in a later analysis. The only immune exposure information available for the cohort was CMV serostatus. HLA typing was unavailable for some donors at each locus, so association tests used only the typed subset. Linkage disequilibrium might explain the correlated functional status among segregating V segments, but an unknown experimental factor could not be excluded. According to a later analysis, TCR association rates differed among HLA loci, with DRB1 alleles showing the most associated TCRs and HLA-C alleles showing the fewest. An earlier analysis of around 540 of the donors showed that most TCR beta V segments appeared in productive rearrangements either about 87% or about 30% of the time, which broadly matched IMGT annotations. Because counts were too low, 15 to 20 rarely observed V segments, including chromosome 9 orphons, were excluded from the earlier analysis of around 640 of the donors.

Including the terminal cysteine and phenylalanine, the CDR3 comprises 15 residues. Only the CDR3 DNA stays, 45 bases, in frame from base 1. V and J are trimmed by 4 bases and 5 bases, and the gene matches miss 9 bases of the junction. Taken from the germline V gene, the CDR1 and CDR2 loops are SGHTA and FQGNSA. With regard to this clone: Its antigen remains unidentified. Nothing much larger sits one base from this clone, and base qualities are not available.

The method behind the library was the immunoSEQ multiplex PCR assay. For the multiplex PCR, a mixture combining 60 forward primers for TCR Vbeta segments and 13 reverse primers for TCR Jbeta segments was used. Amplification of the CDR3 region of rearranged TCR beta genes was performed with a multiplex PCR assay on genomic DNA. Amplified TCR beta libraries were sequenced as 87-base-pair reads on the Illumina HiSeq System. The study's processing was this. Across the 640 or so repertoires, a later analysis counted around 80 million unique TCR beta chains, roughly 11 million of which were shared by at least two donors. Raw reads were error-corrected and collapsed into unique sequences by a nearest-neighbor algorithm in which closely related sequences were merged to remove PCR and sequencing errors. To assign V, D and J gene segments, CDR3 sequences were aligned to IMGT reference sequences. For a sequence to be retained, at least a six-nucleotide match to both a V gene segment and a J gene segment was required. Rearrangements were called productive when the CDR3 lacked stop codons and stayed in frame with V and J; all others were non-productive. Following IMGT convention, CDR3 was defined as the stretch from the second conserved V-encoded cysteine up to the conserved J-encoded phenylalanine. In an earlier analysis of approximately 500 of the donors, sequences lacking an unambiguous match to a single V gene segment were excluded. In an earlier analysis of roughly 500 of the donors, V segments were called functional above 56.7% productive rearrangements and were called segregating when the between-donor standard deviation exceeded 5%. A statistical classification framework was built to diagnose cytomegalovirus status from the catalog of TCR beta chain sequences. In a later analysis, V and J genes were assigned by comparing TCR nucleotide sequences against IMGT/GENE-DB human TR gene sequences. The TCRdist pipeline was used in a later analysis to assign CDR3 sequences and most-parsimonious VDJ recombination scenarios. In a later analysis, each TCR beta chain was defined by its CDR3 amino acid sequence together with its V-gene family, and reads without a unique V-gene family were excluded. To address suspected cross-contamination and a sequencing artifact, a later analysis removed 592 highly shared, low-generation-probability nucleotide sequences. In a later analysis, a clonal expansion index for each public chain was calculated from normalized within-repertoire ranks of inferred template counts. In a later analysis, generation probabilities were computed with a VDJ recombination model fitted to out-of-frame rearrangements, and the resulting probabilities were checked against IGoR. In a later analysis, hypergeometric tests were used to score TCR-TCR, TCR-HLA and TCR-CMV co-occurrence, with a repertoire-size bias correction applied to TCR pairs. False discovery rates were estimated in a later analysis by permuting HLA or CMV assignments 20 times. In a later analysis, co-occurring TCRs were grouped with DBSCAN, and TCRdist sequence similarity was added when clustering was performed within HLA-allele-positive subsets. Repertoires with fewer than 30,000 or more than 120,000 public chains, plus five repertoires with anomalous nucleotide sharing, were excluded from co-occurrence clustering. The source is immuneACCESS, and TCRdb retained only in-frame sequences with V and J called. Part of the clones is not carried over; for the studies checked, unresolved V genes explain less than half of this, and the remainder is unexplained. The V and J calls and clone size come from that table; D and trimming were worked out from the DNA. For this sample there are about 190,000 clones; about four fifths appear just once. The top ten hold 11% to 15% of the sample.

The cohort comprised 670 or so healthy bone marrow donors. Cohort members were all nominally healthy when sampled, although unrecorded immune exposures were likely present. The donor tested CMV seropositive, placing the donor among the approximately 290 seropositive members of the cohort. A peripheral blood sample was provided by each donor, and peripheral blood mononuclear cells were used for TCR beta sequencing. The Qiagen DNeasy Blood Extraction Kit was used to extract genomic DNA from the blood cell samples. The rearranged chain carries TRBV7-2 and TRBJ1-2; a stretch of 8 junction bases matches TRBD1. The material sequenced was PBMCs. The TCR comes from a woman in her twenties or thirties in good health and CMV-seropositive. The nucleotides read TGTGCCAGCAGCTCGCCGACAGGGGAGGGTTATGGCTACACCTTC. This is translated as CASSSPTGEGYGYTF.